This entry describes one TCR beta chain. The data were taken from a study of technical replicates of blood from several donors. Data came from immunoSEQ multiplex PCR; TCRdb stores just in-frame clones and leaves some out. The sample yields under 80,000 clones, around 90% seen once. Germline CDR1 and CDR2: SNHLY and FYNNEI. This CDR3 region has 14 residues. With 4 bases clipped from V and 6 bases from J, the junction kept 4 bases outside the gene matches. Sequencing was carried out using T cells isolated from PBMCs. The rearrangement uses TRBV2 and TRBJ2-2; 8 bases match TRBD1. The TCR originated in a human donor in good health. Some clones in this sample may be carry-over from other donors' samples. CDR3 bases: TGTGCCAGCAGTGCGAAACAGGGGGCCGGGGAGCTGTTTTTT. Protein: CASSAKQGAGELFF. Using reference TRBV2 and TRBJ2-2 for the parts outside the CDR3, the full variable domain is EPEVTQTPSHQVTQMGQEVILRCVPISNHLYFYWYRQILGQKVEFLVSFYNNEISEKSEIFDDQFSVERPDGSNFTLKIRSTKLEDSAMYFCASSAKQGAGELFFGEGSRLTVL.